This TCR beta chain was sequenced for a study of blood T cell repertoires in COVID-19. Study information: COVID-19 samples collected from the United States, Italy and Spain covered acute and convalescent phases. In each case, the material was cDNA or gDNA derived from T cells, B-cell-depleted T cells, or PBMCs.

This clone was recorded only once. TCRdb's table, derived via immunoSEQ multiplex PCR, lists solely in-frame clones and lacks some. The sample holds under 450,000 clones, about four fifths seen once. Across about two dozen US areas, participants ranged in age from 18 to 89 years. CDR3 size: 15 residues. Trimming cost V 1 base and J 1 base, with 10 bases left between them. From germline, CDR1 is LNHNV and CDR2 YYDKDF (reference sequence). Sequences were obtained from PBMCs or T cells enriched from blood (not recorded which). The chain links TRBV15 to TRBJ1-1, with D tentatively TRBD1 (5 bases). The receptor's source is a woman between 45 and 60 years old who had recovered from COVID-19. CDR3: CATSRARGGNTEAFF. The CDR3 region has the DNA TGTGCCACCAGCAGAGCGCGGGGGGGGAACACTGAAGCTTTCTTT.